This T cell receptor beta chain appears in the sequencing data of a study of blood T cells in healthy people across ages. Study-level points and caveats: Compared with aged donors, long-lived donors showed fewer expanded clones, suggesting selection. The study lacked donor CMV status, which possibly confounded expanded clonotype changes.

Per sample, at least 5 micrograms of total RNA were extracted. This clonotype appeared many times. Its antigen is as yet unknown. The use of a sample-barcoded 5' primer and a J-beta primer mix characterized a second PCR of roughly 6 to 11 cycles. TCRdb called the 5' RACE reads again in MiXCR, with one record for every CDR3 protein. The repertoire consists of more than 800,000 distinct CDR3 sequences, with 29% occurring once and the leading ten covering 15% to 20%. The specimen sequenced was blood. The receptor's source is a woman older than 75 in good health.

The CDR3 reads CASSLVTGVGNEQFF. CDR3 DNA sequence: TGTGCCAGCAGCTTAGTAACAGGGGTAGGCAATGAGCAGTTCTTC. The chain carries TRBV7-2 and TRBJ2-1; 7 bases map to TRBD1. The CDR3 covers 15 residues. Losses at the gene ends were 1 base for V and 6 bases for J; bases not matched to a gene: 6. The germline V gene has CDR1 SGHTA and CDR2 FQGNSA. Looking up the rest from reference TRBV7-2 and TRBJ2-1 gives the full variable domain: GAGVSQSPSNKVTEKGKDVELRCDPISGHTALYWYRQSLGQGLEFLIYFQGNSAPDKSGLPSDRFSAERTGGSVSTLTIQRTQQEDSAVYLCASSLVTGVGNEQFFGPGTRLTVL.